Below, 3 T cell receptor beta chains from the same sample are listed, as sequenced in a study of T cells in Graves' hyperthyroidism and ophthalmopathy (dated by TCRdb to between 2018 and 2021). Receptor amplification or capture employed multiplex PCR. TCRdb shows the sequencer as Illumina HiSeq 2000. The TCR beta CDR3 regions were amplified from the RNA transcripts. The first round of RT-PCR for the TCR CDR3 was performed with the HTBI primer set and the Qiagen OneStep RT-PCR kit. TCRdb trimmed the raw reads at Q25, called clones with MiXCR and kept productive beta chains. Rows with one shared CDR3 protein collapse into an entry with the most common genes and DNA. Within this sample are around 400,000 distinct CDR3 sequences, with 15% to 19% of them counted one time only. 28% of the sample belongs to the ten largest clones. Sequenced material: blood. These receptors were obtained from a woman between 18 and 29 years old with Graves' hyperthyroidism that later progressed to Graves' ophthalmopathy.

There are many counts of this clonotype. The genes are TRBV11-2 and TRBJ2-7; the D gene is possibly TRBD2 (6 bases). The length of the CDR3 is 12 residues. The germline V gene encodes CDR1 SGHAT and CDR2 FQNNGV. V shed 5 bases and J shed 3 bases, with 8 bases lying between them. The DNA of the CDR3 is TGTGCCAGCAGCCGTAGCGGCTACGAGCAGTACTTC. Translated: CASSRSGYEQYF. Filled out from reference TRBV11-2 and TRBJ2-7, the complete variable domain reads EAGVAQSPRYKIIEKRQSVAFWCNPISGHATLYWYQQILGQGPKLLIQFQNNGVVDDSQLPKDRFSAERLKGVDSTLKIQPAKLEDSAVYLCASSRSGYEQYFGPGTRLTVT.

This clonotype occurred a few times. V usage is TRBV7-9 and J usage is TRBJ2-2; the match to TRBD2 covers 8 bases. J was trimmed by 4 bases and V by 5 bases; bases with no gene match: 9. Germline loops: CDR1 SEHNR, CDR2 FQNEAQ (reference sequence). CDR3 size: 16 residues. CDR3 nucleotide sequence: TGTGCCAGCAGCGTACCCGGGACTAGAAGCACCGGGGAGCTGTTTTTT. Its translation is CASSVPGTRSTGELFF.

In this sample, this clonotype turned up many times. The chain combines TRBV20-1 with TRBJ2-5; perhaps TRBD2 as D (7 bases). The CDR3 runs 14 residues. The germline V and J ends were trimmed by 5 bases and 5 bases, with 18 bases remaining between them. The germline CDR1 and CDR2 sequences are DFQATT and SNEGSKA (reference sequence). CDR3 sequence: CSALTRGREETQYF. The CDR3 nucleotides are TGCAGTGCTCTCACACGGGGGCGGGAGGAGACCCAGTACTTC.